This entry is about one TCR beta chain. Its antigen is not known. Clones were read by immunoSEQ multiplex PCR, and TCRdb kept only the in-frame ones, dropping some. This sample has 20,000 to 25,000 clones; 70% to 90% occur once, and the top ten carry approximately 5.8%. The data originate from a study of chemoradiotherapy in HPV16-positive cancers. Across the whole study: Candidate HPV-specific clones and shared TCR motifs came from a couple of HPV16-positive patients. Study conclusions and caveats: In HPV16-positive patients, HPV-responsive T-cell expansion tracked better recurrence-free survival. Candidate HPV-specific clones and E7-related TCR motifs grew in tumor during treatment.

V lost 2 bases and J 8 bases, leaving 12 bases between the germline ends. The CDR3 spans 14 residues. Germline loops: CDR1 MGHDK, CDR2 SYGVNS. Samples were taken several times over chemoradiotherapy. This sequence joins TRBV25-1 and TRBJ2-2; maybe TRBD1 (5 bases). The receptor's source is a human donor with HPV-associated anogenital cancer. This sample comprised blood, obtained from a patient who underwent chemoradiotherapy. The CDR3 DNA is TGTGCCAGCAGTGAAAATGGGGCCCAAGGGGAGCTGTTTTTT. Its protein is CASSENGAQGELFF.